A selection of T cell receptor beta chains follows, all from one sample in a study of control samples from healthy donors and cancer patients. TCRdb's table, derived via immunoSEQ multiplex PCR, lists solely in-frame clones and lacks some. Among 150,000 to 200,000 clones, 75% to 95% were seen once, and the ten largest hold approximately 1.6%. The sequenced material came from blood. The source of these receptors is a woman in her 30s in good health. CDR3s leave out the opening cysteine and the closing phenylalanine or tryptophan. A clone size is listed for some rows: how often the clone was seen (once, few, many), or a class if it is expanded.

>once|TRBJ1-1|TRBV28
ASSPPDALMNTEAF
>-|TRBJ1-2|TRBV3-1/TRBV3-2
ASSQTDGYT
>-|TRBJ1-4|TRBV6-2/TRBV6-3
ASSTTGGVEKLF
>-|TRBJ1-1|TRBV9
ASSVEVQGDTEAF
>-|TRBJ2-5|TRBV9
ASSVGVGQETQY
>-|TRBJ1-3|TRBV18
ASSQGSGNTIY
>-|TRBJ1-6|TRBV2
ASSFMDNSPLH
>-|TRBJ1-4|TRBV7-2
ASSLAGRPTNEKLF
>-|TRBJ2-7|TRBV5-1
ASSSWETSYEQY
>-|TRBJ2-1|TRBV11-3
ASSLAGTSGHNEQF
>-|TRBJ2-5|TRBV30
AWRRQGWETQY
>-|TRBJ2-7|TRBV13
ASSLAGTTYEQY
>-|TRBJ1-1|TRBV10-3
AISESGGSGEAF
>few|TRBJ2-1|TRBV6-4
ASSDGFGGNEQF
>-|TRBJ1-2|TRBV5-1
ASSPTGDGYT
>-|TRBJ1-2|TRBV7-2
ASSLGGVYGYT
>-|TRBJ1-1|TRBV2
ASRTSGQPNTEAF
>-|TRBJ2-1|TRBV27
ASSKELAVYNEQF
>-|TRBJ2-3|TRBV4-2
ASSQSGGGTDTQY
>-|TRBJ2-1|TRBV6-6
ASRSGRAGAYNEQF
>-|TRBJ2-4|TRBV5-6
ASSLGQGNIQY
>-|TRBJ2-1|TRBV21-1
ASSTPGVYNEQF
>-|TRBJ1-1|TRBV19
ASSMGRADTEAF
>-|TRBJ2-3|TRBV20-1
SAGLTDTQY
>-|TRBJ2-7|TRBV7-8
ASSFRQGGNEQY
>-|TRBJ2-3|TRBV7-9
ASSQIAGSSTDTQY
>-|TRBJ2-5|TRBV3-1/TRBV3-2
ASSQRGSPVGTQY
>-|TRBJ1-5|TRBV7-9
ASSPKGGGNQPQH
>-|TRBJ1-1|TRBV18
ASSPPGSTEAF
>-|TRBJ2-3|TRBV18
ASSPGLAGGDTQY
>-|TRBJ2-2|TRBV5-1
ASSLARGHTGELF
>-|TRBJ1-6|TRBV5-5
ASSLVSGFNSPLH
>once|TRBJ1-2|TRBV7-9
ASSSDRANYGYT
>-|TRBJ2-7|TRBV7-2
ASSLNSFSYEQY
>-|TRBJ1-5|TRBV5-5
ASSLRVDQPQH
>-|TRBJ1-2|TRBV7-9
ASSRDNYGYT
>-|TRBJ2-6|TRBV5-8
ASSLGTSGANVLT
>-|TRBJ2-7|TRBV7-2
ASSLGPAGKQYEQY
>once|TRBJ1-4|TRBV6-5
ASSYRAPNEKLF
>-|TRBJ1-2|TRBV28
ASSRDTNYGYT
>-|TRBJ2-1|TRBV18
ASSPFAGVINEQF
>-|TRBJ2-7|TRBV11-3
ASSWTSGSYEQY
>-|TRBJ1-2|TRBV12-3/TRBV12-4
ASRTGSGYT
>-|TRBJ2-1|TRBV12-5
ASGLVPSGGANEQF
>-|TRBJ2-7|TRBV7-2
ASSLSGRGWEQY
>-|TRBJ2-1|TRBV24-1
ATSDLGGGIPYNEQF
>-|TRBJ1-2|TRBV7-9
ASSLVSTGRYGYT
>-|TRBJ1-5|TRBV28
ASSEQGRSNQPQH